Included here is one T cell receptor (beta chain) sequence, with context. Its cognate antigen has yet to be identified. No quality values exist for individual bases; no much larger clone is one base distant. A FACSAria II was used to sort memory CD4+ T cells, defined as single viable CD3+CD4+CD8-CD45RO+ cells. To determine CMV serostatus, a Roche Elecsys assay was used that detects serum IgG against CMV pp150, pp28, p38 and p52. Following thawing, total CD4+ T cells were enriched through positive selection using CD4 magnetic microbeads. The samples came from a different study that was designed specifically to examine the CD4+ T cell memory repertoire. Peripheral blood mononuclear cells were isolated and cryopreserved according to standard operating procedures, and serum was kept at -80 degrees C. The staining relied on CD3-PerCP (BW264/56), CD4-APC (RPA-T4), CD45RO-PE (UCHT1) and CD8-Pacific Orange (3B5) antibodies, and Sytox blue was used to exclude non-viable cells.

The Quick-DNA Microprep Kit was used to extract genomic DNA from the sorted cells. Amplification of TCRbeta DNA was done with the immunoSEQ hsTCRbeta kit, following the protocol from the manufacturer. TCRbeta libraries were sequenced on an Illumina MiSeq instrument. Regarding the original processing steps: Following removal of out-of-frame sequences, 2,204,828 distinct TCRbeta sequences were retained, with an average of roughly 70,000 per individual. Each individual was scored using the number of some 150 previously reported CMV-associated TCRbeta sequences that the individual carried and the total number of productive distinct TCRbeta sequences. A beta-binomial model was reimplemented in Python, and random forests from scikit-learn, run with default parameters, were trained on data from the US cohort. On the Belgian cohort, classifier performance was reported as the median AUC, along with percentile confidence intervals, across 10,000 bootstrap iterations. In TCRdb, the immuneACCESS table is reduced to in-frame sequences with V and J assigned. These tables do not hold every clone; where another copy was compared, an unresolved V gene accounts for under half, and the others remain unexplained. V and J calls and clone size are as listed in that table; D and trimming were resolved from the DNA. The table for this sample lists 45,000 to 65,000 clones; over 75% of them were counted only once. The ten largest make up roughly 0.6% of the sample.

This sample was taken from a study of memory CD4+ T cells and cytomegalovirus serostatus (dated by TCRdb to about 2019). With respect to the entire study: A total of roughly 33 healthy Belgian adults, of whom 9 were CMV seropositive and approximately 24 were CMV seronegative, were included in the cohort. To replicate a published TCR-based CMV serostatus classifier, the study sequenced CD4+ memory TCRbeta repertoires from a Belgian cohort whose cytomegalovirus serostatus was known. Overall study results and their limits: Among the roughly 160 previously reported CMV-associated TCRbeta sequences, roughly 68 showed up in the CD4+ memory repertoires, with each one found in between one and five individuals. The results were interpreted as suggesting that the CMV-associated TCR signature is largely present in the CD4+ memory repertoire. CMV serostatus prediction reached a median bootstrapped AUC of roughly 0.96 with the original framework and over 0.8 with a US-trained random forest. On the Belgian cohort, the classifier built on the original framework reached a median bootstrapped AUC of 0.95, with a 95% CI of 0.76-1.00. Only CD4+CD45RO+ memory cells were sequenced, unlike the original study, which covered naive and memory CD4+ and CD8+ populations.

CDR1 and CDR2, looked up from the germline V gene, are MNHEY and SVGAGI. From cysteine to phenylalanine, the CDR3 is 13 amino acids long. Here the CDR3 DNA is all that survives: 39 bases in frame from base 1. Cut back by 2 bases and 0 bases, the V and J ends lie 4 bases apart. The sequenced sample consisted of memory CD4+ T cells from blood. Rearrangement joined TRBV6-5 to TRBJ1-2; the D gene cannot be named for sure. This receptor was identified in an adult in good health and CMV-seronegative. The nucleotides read TGTGCCAGCAGTTACATGGCTAACTATGGCTACACCTTC. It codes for CASSYMANYGYTF.